This section outlines one T cell receptor (beta chain) sequence together with its context. Per the authors' pipeline: Reference gene primer amplification gave nucleated cell count estimates. TCRdb keeps only in-frame clones here, not all; method: immunoSEQ multiplex PCR. V and J calls plus clone size are reproduced from that table; the DNA served to infer D and trimming. The sample lists roughly 230,000 clones, roughly 89% seen once, with 4% to 5% in the top ten. The sample comes from a study of blood T cell repertoires in COVID-19. As for the study in general: Some COVID-19 samples were acute and others convalescent; all came from the United States, Italy and Spain. In each case, the material was cDNA or gDNA derived from T cells, B-cell-depleted T cells, or PBMCs.

The germline V and J ends were trimmed by 1 base and 6 bases, with 16 bases remaining between them. The CDR3 extends over 16 amino acids. Germline loops: CDR1 LGHDT, CDR2 YNNKEL (reference sequence). This sequence originates from a woman aged 40 to 50 who had recovered from COVID-19. The sequenced material came from peripheral blood. The rearrangement joins TRBV3-1 (or the pseudogene TRBV3-2) to TRBJ1-5, with TRBD1 as a possible D gene (6 bases). The CDR3 bases are TGTGCCAGCAGCCAAGGCGGCAGGGGCTCTAGTCAGCCCCAGCATTTT. This codes for CASSQGGRGSSQPQHF.